This T cell receptor beta chain is drawn from a study of chemoradiotherapy in HPV16-positive cancers. Looking at the study overall: Candidate HPV-specific clones and shared TCR motifs came from two HPV16-positive patients.

Findings and limits, study-wide: Functional assays defining HPV-specific T cells used only two HPV16-positive patients. Non-HPV-specific T cells did not expand in tumors during treatment, whereas candidate HPV-specific clones and E7-related motifs did.

About this clone itself: The antigen is not known.

Per germline, CDR1 SGHRS and CDR2 YFSETQ. Trimming pared 0 bases from V and 2 bases from J, leaving 12 bases between. The CDR3 is 16 residues long. Repeated repertoire sampling spanned the course of chemoradiotherapy. The assay was immunoSEQ multiplex PCR, and TCRdb's table has in-frame clones only and misses some. Among over 14,000 clones listed, 65% to 85% were seen once. Sampling took place from a patient who underwent chemoradiotherapy. The chain links TRBV5-1 to TRBJ1-5; D is perhaps TRBD1 (6 bases). The clonotype was recovered from a human donor with HPV-associated anogenital cancer. The CDR3 coding sequence is TGCGCCAGCAGCTTGGGCCCGGGACAAGGCAATCAGCCCCAGCATTTT. As protein: CASSLGPGQGNQPQHF.